Below are 8 T cell receptor beta chains sequenced from a single sample in a study of blood T cell repertoires in COVID-19. Clones were sequenced by immunoSEQ multiplex PCR, and TCRdb holds only the in-frame ones, with some missing. The sample has about 210,000 clones, about 92% seen once. Sequenced: peripheral blood. These receptors came from a young man with acute or convalescent COVID-19.

The chain employs TRBV5-4 and TRBJ2-5; 8 bases map to TRBD1. V gave up 2 bases and J gave up 2 bases; unmatched junction bases: 5. This CDR3 contains 15 residues. Germline V gene sequence: CDR1 SGHNT, CDR2 YYREEE (reference sequence). The DNA for the CDR3 is TGTGCCAGCAGCTTTCGGACAGGGAATCAAGAGACCCAGTACTTC. Translating gives CASSFRTGNQETQYF. Complete variable domain (other parts from reference TRBV5-4 and TRBJ2-5): ETGVTQSPTHLIKTRGQQVTLRCSSQSGHNTVSWYQQALGQGPQFIFQYYREEENGRGNFPPRFSGLQFPNYSSELNVNALELDDSALYLCASSFRTGNQETQYFGPGTRLLVL.

The chain links TRBV12-3 or TRBV12-4 to TRBJ2-7; the D gene is possibly TRBD2 (5 bases). This CDR3 is built from 13 residues. The V and J ends lost 5 bases and 3 bases respectively, with 11 bases between them. This CDR3 is CASSRYSGYEQYF. CDR3 coding DNA: TGTGCCAGCAGTCGCTACAGCGGCTACGAGCAGTACTTC.

The genes are TRBV7-8 and TRBJ2-5; TRBD1 aligns across 9 bases. CDR1 and CDR2 from the germline V gene are SGHVS and FQNEAQ. V gave up 5 bases and J gave up 2 bases; unmatched junction bases: 6. The CDR3 totals 15 residues. In DNA, the CDR3 is TGTGCCAGCAGCCCAGACAGGGGGGATCAAGAGACCCAGTACTTC. Translating gives CASSPDRGDQETQYF.

The chain couples TRBV4-1 to TRBJ1-1; weak D call: TRBD1 (5 bases). CDR1 is MGHRA, CDR2 YSYEKL, per germline. Trimming pared 1 base from V and 1 base from J, leaving 7 bases between. The CDR3 covers 14 residues. Written as DNA, the CDR3 is TGCGCCAGCAGCCAAGTCGACAGGAACACTGAAGCTTTCTTT. Translation gives CASSQVDRNTEAFF.

This clone appeared a single time. The chain has TRBV10-1 and TRBJ1-5; maybe TRBD1 (5 bases). V lost 4 bases, J lost 7 bases, and 20 bases lay in between. CDR3 length: 16 amino acids. Per germline, CDR1 WNHNN and CDR2 SYGVQD (reference sequence). CDR3 in amino acids: CASSVNPGGYCQPQHF. In DNA, the CDR3 is TGCGCCAGCAGTGTTAATCCGGGGGGATACTGCCAGCCCCAGCATTTT.

The V and J genes are TRBV5-6 and TRBJ2-1; 8 bases are shared with TRBD2. The CDR3 covers 17 residues. The germline V gene has CDR1 SGHDT and CDR2 YYEEEE. J lost 5 bases, V lost 0 bases, and 10 bases had no gene match. The CDR3 DNA sequence: TGTGCCAGCAGCTTGGGCCCTCTCGGGACTAGTGACAATGAGCAGTTCTTC. Protein product: CASSLGPLGTSDNEQFF.

The rearrangement uses TRBV18 and TRBJ2-7; D call uncertain. Trimming removed 3 bases at V and 7 bases at J, with 16 bases between. Germline V gene lookup returns CDR1 KGHSH and CDR2 LQKENI. The CDR3 has 14 residues. As DNA, the CDR3 is TGTGCCAGCTCACCGGCCGTCGGAGCGATTGAGCAGTACTTC. Its translation: CASSPAVGAIEQYF.

The chain carries TRBV7-6 and TRBJ1-1; 8 nucleotides align to TRBD1. This CDR3 region has 14 residues. Germline CDR1 SGHVS, CDR2 FNYEAQ. With 3 bases clipped from V and 5 bases from J, the junction kept 5 bases outside the gene matches. This CDR3 reads CASSFLHRGTEAFF. The CDR3 nucleotides read TGTGCCAGCAGCTTCTTACACAGGGGGACTGAAGCTTTCTTT.